This is a list of T cell receptor beta chains from one sample in a study of T-cell reconstitution after alpha-beta-depleted transplantation in children. TCRdb analysed the PCR reads with MiXCR anew, one entry per CDR3 protein. The top ten hold roughly 27% of the sample, which has about a million distinct CDR3 sequences, roughly 29% seen once. The input for sequencing was PBMCs, mostly from graft donor cells, taken 360 days after TCRalphabeta/CD19-depleted stem cell transplant. These receptors were taken from a boy younger than two who had a stem cell transplant for SCID, so the T cells may come from the graft donor. Both conserved end residues are part of each CDR3. D genes are given only for firm matches. Clone sizes are given selectively: once, few, many, or a class where the clone is expanded.

CASSQESPSTRGSTDTQYF	TGTGCCAGCAGCCAAGAAAGCCCCTCGACTAGGGGAAGCACAGATACGCAGTATTTT	NA	NA	TRBV3-1	TRBJ2-3
CAISPADRGHQPQHF	TGTGCCATCAGTCCAGCGGACAGGGGACATCAGCCCCAGCATTTT	NA	TRBD1	TRBV10-3	TRBJ1-5
CASCRAGTSGGTSTDTQYF	TGTGCCAGCTGCCGCGCCGGGACTAGCGGGGGGACTAGCACAGATACGCAGTATTTT	once	TRBD2	TRBV11-3	TRBJ2-3
CASVAGDSYNEQFF	TGTGCCAGCGTAGCGGGGGACTCCTACAATGAGCAGTTCTTC	NA	TRBD2	TRBV2	TRBJ2-1
CASSYSIAGGPDTQYF	TGTGCCAGCAGTTACTCGATAGCGGGGGGACCCGATACGCAGTATTTT	NA	TRBD2	TRBV6-5	TRBJ2-3
CASSLGQGARNSPLHF	TGTGCCAGCAGCTTGGGCCAGGGGGCGAGGAATTCACCCCTCCACTTT	NA	TRBD1	TRBV5-6	TRBJ1-6
CASSRAPYNSPLHF	TGTGCCAGCAGCCGGGCCCCATATAATTCACCCCTCCACTTT	NA	NA	TRBV7-3	TRBJ1-6
CASSSLYQGAGNQPQHF	TGCGCCAGCAGCTCCTTATACCAGGGGGCCGGCAATCAGCCCCAGCATTTT	few	TRBD1	TRBV4-3	TRBJ1-5
CASSLRGGQGVYGYTF	TGTGCCAGCAGCTTAAGGGGGGGGCAGGGCGTCTATGGCTACACCTTC	few	NA	TRBV7-2	TRBJ1-2
CASSPRGRGTGELFF	TGTGCCAGCAGTCCCAGGGGGCGAGGAACCGGGGAGCTGTTTTTT	NA	TRBD1	TRBV27	TRBJ2-2
CASSWLAVLSYEQYF	TGTGCCAGCAGCTGGCTAGCGGTACTGTCCTACGAGCAGTACTTC	NA	TRBD2	TRBV7-2	TRBJ2-7
CASSPQSKSAGELFF	TGCGCCAGCAGCCCCCAAAGTAAGAGTGCCGGGGAGCTGTTTTTT	few	NA	TRBV5-1	TRBJ2-2
CSATTGLLSYEQYF	TGCAGTGCGACCACGGGACTCCTATCCTACGAGCAGTACTTC	few	NA	TRBV20-1	TRBJ2-7
CASSFVHTQYF	TGTGCCAGCAGTTTTGTACATACGCAGTATTTT	NA	NA	TRBV12-3/TRBV12-4	TRBJ2-3
CASSYSTIHYEQYF	TGTGCCAGCAGTTACTCGACTATCCACTACGAGCAGTACTTC	few	NA	TRBV6-2/TRBV6-3	TRBJ2-7
CASSPYGLHTEAFF	TGTGCCAGCAGCCCCTACGGCTTACACACTGAAGCTTTCTTT	NA	NA	TRBV28	TRBJ1-1
CASSGLASGEYNEQFF	TGTGCCAGCAGCGGCCTGGCTAGCGGGGAATACAATGAGCAGTTCTTC	NA	TRBD2	TRBV4-2	TRBJ2-1
CASSPGLLGETQYF	TGTGCCAGCAGTCCCGGGCTTTTAGGAGAGACCCAGTACTTC	few	NA	TRBV6-1	TRBJ2-5
CASSLGTRVTDTEAFF	TGTGCCAGCAGCTTGGGTACCAGGGTCACGGACACTGAAGCTTTCTTT	few	NA	TRBV11-1	TRBJ1-1
CASSLAPGGDYNEQFF	TGCGCCAGCAGCTTGGCCCCGGGGGGGGATTACAATGAGCAGTTCTTC	NA	TRBD2	TRBV5-1	TRBJ2-1
CSARDRTVPYEQYF	TGCAGTGCTAGAGACAGGACAGTACCCTACGAGCAGTACTTC	few	NA	TRBV20-1	TRBJ2-7
CASSGGQNQETQYF	TGCGCCAGCAGCGGAGGACAGAACCAAGAGACCCAGTACTTC	NA	NA	TRBV5-1	TRBJ2-5
CASSPLGRGLNEKLFF	TGTGCCAGCAGCCCCCTAGGCAGGGGACTTAATGAAAAACTGTTTTTT	NA	NA	TRBV27	TRBJ1-4
CASNPKWLPETQYF	TGCGCCAGCAATCCGAAGTGGCTGCCGGAAACCCAGTACTTC	NA	NA	TRBV10-2	TRBJ2-5
CSVLAPGELFF	TGCAGCGTATTGGCTCCCGGGGAGCTGTTTTTT	few	NA	TRBV29-1	TRBJ2-2
CAISGGQGFINEQFF	TGTGCCATCAGTGGCGGACAGGGGTTCATCAATGAGCAGTTCTTC	few	TRBD1	TRBV10-3	TRBJ2-1
CSLRASGGYNEQFF	TGCAGCCTGAGGGCTAGCGGGGGGTACAATGAGCAGTTCTTC	NA	TRBD2	TRBV29-1	TRBJ2-1
CASSPGQGVGEKLFF	TGTGCCAGCAGTCCGGGACAGGGAGTAGGTGAAAAACTGTTTTTT	once	TRBD1	TRBV6-2/TRBV6-3	TRBJ1-4
CSARDIGFGYNQPQHF	TGCAGTGCTAGAGATATTGGGTTTGGATACAATCAGCCCCAGCATTTT	few	NA	TRBV20-1	TRBJ1-5
CASSYSRTAYSNQPQHF	TGTGCCAGCAGTTACTCCCGGACAGCGTATAGCAATCAGCCCCAGCATTTT	NA	NA	TRBV6-5	TRBJ1-5
CASRLGQGGSNEQFF	TGCGCCAGCAGACTAGGACAGGGTGGGAGCAATGAGCAGTTCTTC	few	TRBD1	TRBV5-1	TRBJ2-1
CASSLTGTVEEKLFF	TGTGCCAGCAGCTTAACCGGGACGGTAGAGGAAAAACTGTTTTTT	NA	NA	TRBV7-2	TRBJ1-4
CASSQDVLVGAKDTQYF	TGCGCCAGCAGCCAAGACGTGCTCGTGGGGGCGAAAGATACGCAGTATTTT	many	NA	TRBV4-3	TRBJ2-3
CASSPLGTARSYTF	TGTGCCAGCAGCCCGCTTGGGACAGCCCGGTCCTACACCTTC	NA	TRBD1	TRBV7-2	TRBJ1-2
CASSLLSRKRGGHEQYF	TGTGCCAGCAGCCTTCTTTCGAGAAAGCGGGGAGGCCACGAGCAGTACTTC	NA	NA	TRBV21-1	TRBJ2-7
CASSWASGGPYEQYF	TGCGCCAGCAGCTGGGCTAGCGGGGGCCCCTACGAGCAGTACTTC	NA	TRBD2	TRBV5-1	TRBJ2-7
CASSDLADKYNEQFF	TGTGCCAGCAGTGACCTAGCGGACAAATACAATGAGCAGTTCTTC	NA	TRBD2	TRBV6-1	TRBJ2-1
CASSLAMDRVRKSNEQFF	TGTGCCAGCAGTTTAGCGATGGACAGGGTAAGAAAGAGCAATGAGCAGTTCTTC	few	TRBD1	TRBV12-3/TRBV12-4	TRBJ2-1
CASSAGKFVGYTF	TGTGCCAGCAGTGCGGGGAAGTTCGTTGGCTACACCTTC	NA	NA	TRBV12-3/TRBV12-4	TRBJ1-2
CASSFSRGLYEQYF	TGTGCCAGCAGTTTCTCCAGGGGGCTTTATGAGCAGTACTTC	few	TRBD1	TRBV28	TRBJ2-7
CASSFRDRADTQYF	TGCGCCAGCAGCTTCCGGGACAGGGCAGATACGCAGTATTTT	NA	TRBD1	TRBV5-1	TRBJ2-3
CAIGLPNSYEQYF	TGTGCCATCGGGCTCCCTAATTCCTACGAGCAGTACTTC	NA	NA	TRBV10-3	TRBJ2-7